The clone carrying this T cell receptor beta chain has more than one count but fewer than ten. The antigen is unknown. The data were taken from a study of T cell repertoires in cytomegalovirus infection. TCRdb used MiXCR to reprocess the reads, holding one entry per CDR3 protein. The sample records hundreds of thousands of distinct CDR3 sequences, about 33% being singletons. The specimen was cultured PBMCs, collected from culture after CMV antigen stimulation. The clonotype was recovered from a human donor in good health (CMV status not recorded). Some clones in this sample may be carry-over from other donors' samples.

The CDR3 sequence is CASGLVSSYNEQFF. The CDR3 DNA reads TGTGCTAGTGGTTTGGTTTCCTCCTACAATGAGCAGTTCTTC. The genes are TRBV12-5 and TRBJ2-1; D gene uncertain. Germline CDR1 LGHNT, CDR2 FRNRAP. V lost 0 bases to trimming and J lost 0 bases, with 3 bases between them. This CDR3 has 14 amino acids.